This TCR beta chain was sequenced in a study of PD-L1 blockade in urothelial cancer. Looking at the study overall: Bladder-origin urothelial cancer in males covered most of the roughly 29 patients.

Some clones are missing from TCRdb's copy, which holds only in-frame ones; the method was immunoSEQ multiplex PCR. The data hold 40,000 to 50,000 clones, with roughly four fifths observed a single time. Only one count was recorded for this clone. Time point indicated: peripheral blood 6 weeks after treatment start. This clonotype was sampled from a man aged 55 to 70 with urothelial cancer. The sample in question was PBMCs, obtained around atezolizumab (anti-PD-L1) treatment.

As DNA, the CDR3 is TGTGCCAGCAGCCAAACTACAGGGTTTTCTGAAGCTTTCTTT. As protein: CASSQTTGFSEAFF. The rearrangement links TRBV14 to TRBJ1-1; possible D gene TRBD1, 6 bases. The ends were cut back, 2 bases at V and 6 bases at J, with 13 bases in the middle. The CDR3 spans 14 residues. Germline CDR1 is SGHDN and CDR2 is FVKESK.